The present T cell receptor beta chain was sequenced within a study of shared clonotypes between healthy human individuals. A word on this clone: As yet, its antigen is unknown.

Naive CD8 cells lacked CD45RO and underwent positive selection for CCR7, leaving out terminally differentiated effector memory CD45RA+ cells. The donor cohort consisted entirely of Caucasian adults residing in Nashville, Tennessee. Study observations and caveats: Rarefaction indicated that sorted-subset sequencing remained incomplete although depth was large. Memory subsets had estimated richness that was generally smaller than that of naive subsets.

The germline CDR1 and CDR2 sequences are SGHVS and FNYEAQ. J was trimmed by 3 bases and V by 2 bases; bases with no gene match: 13. This CDR3 is 17 amino acids long. Source study methods: Junction-only immunoSEQ sequences carried no quality scores, so filtering differed. Using immunoSEQ multiplex PCR, the repertoire was profiled, and TCRdb retains in-frame clones only, with some absent. Clonal size and the V and J genes are those of that table, whereas D and trimming came from the DNA. The top ten hold approximately 0.33% of the sample, which has under 600,000 clones, more than 95% seen once. The receptor was derived from a man aged 25-40 years in good health. Sequences were obtained from naive CD8+ T cells sorted from blood. The V and J genes are TRBV7-6 and TRBJ2-7; TRBD1 agrees at 7 bases. Here the CDR3 reads CASSLLTGQSFDYEQYF. CDR3 coding DNA: TGTGCCAGCAGCTTATTAACGGGACAGTCTTTTGACTACGAGCAGTACTTC.